This T cell receptor beta chain was identified during a study of blood T cell repertoires in COVID-19. The overall study: Sites across the United States, Italy and Spain contributed samples from acute and convalescent COVID-19. Sources were T cells, B-cell-depleted T cells, or PBMCs; the material itself was cDNA or gDNA.

Germline V gives CDR1 MGHRA, CDR2 YSYEKL. V was shortened by 0 bases and J by 0 bases, with 12 bases between the two germline ends. The CDR3 loop spans 17 amino acids. Source study methods: Amplification with reference gene primers provided the estimates of nucleated cell counts. The repertoire was sequenced with immunoSEQ multiplex PCR; TCRdb's copy has only in-frame clones and lacks some. That table gives V, J and clone size, and the DNA gave D and trimming. The sample has about 250,000 clones, 65% to 85% seen once. The sequence derives from a man in his forties with active or convalescent COVID-19. The chain recombines TRBV4-1 with TRBJ2-1, with D uncertain. The sequencing sample was made of peripheral blood. The CDR3: CASSQDLILSSYNEQFF. The DNA for the CDR3 is TGCGCCAGCAGCCAAGATTTGATTCTTAGCTCCTACAATGAGCAGTTCTTC.